These 21 T cell receptor beta chains came from one sample sequenced in a study of T cells after yellow fever vaccination. One entry per CDR3 protein results from TCRdb running MiXCR on the 5' RACE reads. The sample contains tens of thousands of distinct CDR3 sequences, about 7.2% of which appear only once. The material sequenced was CD8+ T cells sorted from PBMCs, taken 10 days after the first yellow fever vaccination. These receptors originate from a young man who received the YFV17D yellow fever vaccine.

V usage is TRBV7-8 and J usage is TRBJ2-3; D is unclear. Deletions cut 5 bases from V and 6 bases from J, with 9 bases between. This CDR3 is built from 12 residues. The germline V gene encodes CDR1 SGHVS and CDR2 FQNEAQ. The CDR3, as DNA: TGTGCCAGCAGCAGCCAGGAGGATACGCAGTATTTT. Its translation is CASSSQEDTQYF.

At least ten counts were recorded for this clonotype. The V call is TRBV12-3 or TRBV12-4, the J call TRBJ2-3; 11 bases map to TRBD2. Trimming cost V 7 bases and J 6 bases; bases outside gene matches: 6. The CDR3 contains 14 residues. As DNA, the CDR3 is TGTGCCAGCACTCGACTAGCGGGGAGGGATACGCAGTATTTT. Protein product: CASTRLAGRDTQYF.

The V call is TRBV11-2, the J call TRBJ2-6; 7 bases match TRBD1. The V gene end was trimmed by 7 bases and the J gene end by 0 bases; junction bases not matched to a gene: 18. The CDR3 contains 20 residues. The V gene's germline CDR1 is SGHAT and CDR2 FQNNGV. The CDR3 reads CASIGGSYGTAISGANVLTF. The CDR3 DNA is TGTGCCAGCATCGGAGGCAGTTACGGGACAGCCATCTCTGGGGCCAACGTCCTGACTTTC.

This clonotype was detected ten times or more. This chain links TRBV9 with TRBJ2-7; a possible D gene is TRBD1 (6 bases). CDR1 and CDR2 from the germline V gene are SGDLS and YYNGEE. The CDR3 spans 14 residues. V lost 0 bases to trimming and J lost 2 bases, with 9 bases between them. In nucleotides, the CDR3 is TGTGCCAGCAGCGTAGGACAGGAAACCTACGAGCAGTACTTC. This sequence encodes CASSVGQETYEQYF.

This clonotype has at least ten counts. V usage is TRBV5-6 and J usage is TRBJ2-3; 8 nucleotides match TRBD1. J gave up 7 bases and V 4 bases, and 17 bases lay outside the gene matches. This CDR3 region has 17 residues. Germline CDR1 reads SGHDT; CDR2 reads YYEEEE. CDR3 residues: CASSPDRDKLLGYTQYF. Here the CDR3 DNA reads TGTGCCAGCAGCCCGGACAGGGATAAGCTCTTGGGGTATACGCAGTATTTT.

This clonotype was detected ten times or more. The V call is TRBV7-9, the J call TRBJ1-4, with a possible D match to TRBD1 (5 bases). The CDR3 is made up of 17 amino acids. The V end lost 0 bases, the J end lost 0 bases, and 11 bases lay between the germline ends. Germline assignment: CDR1 SEHNR and CDR2 FQNEAQ (reference sequence). The chain's CDR3 is CASSLAGGGTTNEKLFF. In DNA form, the CDR3 reads TGTGCCAGCAGCTTAGCCGGCGGGGGTACAACTAATGAAAAACTGTTTTTT.

The sample holds many counts of this clonotype. The chain has TRBV7-9 and TRBJ2-5; 11 bases are shared with TRBD1. Per germline, CDR1 SEHNR and CDR2 FQNEAQ (reference sequence). The CDR3 has 15 amino acids. V was clipped by 5 bases and J by 7 bases; unmatched bases: 9. CDR3 bases: TGTGCCAGCAGCCCTATGGTCGGGACAGGGGGGACCCAGTACTTC. Translation: CASSPMVGTGGTQYF.

This clonotype was detected a few times. The chain joins TRBV19 to TRBJ2-7; TRBD1 aligns across 10 bases. CDR1 LNHDA and CDR2 SQIVND come from the germline V gene (reference sequence). Trimming took 6 bases from V and 2 from J; bases not matched to a gene: 4. This CDR3 has 14 residues. The CDR3 protein is CASSGTGVAYEQYF. CDR3 DNA sequence: TGTGCCAGTAGCGGGACAGGGGTCGCCTACGAGCAGTACTTC.

In this sample, this clonotype turned up many times. This chain joins TRBV4-3 and TRBJ1-6; D not certain. Germline CDR1 reads LGHNA; CDR2 reads YSLEER. V was clipped by 1 base and J by 4 bases, with 17 bases between them. The CDR3 contains 18 residues. Here the CDR3 reads CASSQVSRPSLYNSPLHF. CDR3 sequence (DNA): TGCGCCAGCAGCCAAGTAAGCCGCCCTAGTCTGTATAATTCACCCCTCCACTTT.

The chain's CDR3 is CASKGLAGDNEQFF. The CDR3 DNA reads TGCGCCAGCAAAGGGCTAGCGGGAGACAATGAGCAGTTCTTC. This sequence joins TRBV23-1 and TRBJ2-1, with 10 positions matching TRBD2. TRBV23-1 is noted as an ORF with a role that remains uncertain. V shed 7 bases, J shed 5 bases, and the junction held 5 bases outside the gene matches. The CDR3 sequence is 14 residues long.

This clonotype appeared many times. The chain links TRBV12-3 or TRBV12-4 to TRBJ2-7; 11 nucleotides match TRBD1. Trimming removed 5 bases from V and 2 bases from J; junction bases left unmatched: 5. The CDR3 is 15 residues long. The CDR3 sequence: CASSPTGQGAYEQYF. CDR3 bases: TGTGCCAGCAGTCCTACGGGACAGGGGGCCTACGAGCAGTACTTC.

This clonotype appeared a few times. V and J are TRBV5-1 and TRBJ1-1, with D perhaps matching TRBD1 (6 bases). Trimming took off 1 base at V and 0 bases at J, with 13 bases between the two ends. Germline values: CDR1 SGHRS, CDR2 YFSETQ. The CDR3 has 16 residues. CDR3 sequence: CASSLPRGAVNTEAFF. CDR3 nucleotide sequence: TGCGCCAGCAGCTTGCCCCGGGGGGCCGTGAACACTGAAGCTTTCTTT.

This clonotype turned up a few times. This chain connects TRBV5-1 to TRBJ2-1, with TRBD2 identical over 8 bases. The CDR3 has 16 amino acids. Germline values: CDR1 SGHRS, CDR2 YFSETQ. Germline trimming cut 7 bases from V and 1 base from J; bases unmatched to any gene: 10. CDR3 residues: CASSQPGLGSYNEQFF. Here the CDR3 DNA reads TGCGCCAGCTCCCAACCGGGACTAGGGTCCTACAATGAGCAGTTCTTC.

The V and J genes are TRBV10-3 and TRBJ1-2; TRBD1 might be the D (6 bases). The CDR3 contains 12 residues. V lost 3 bases, J lost 13 bases, and 15 bases lay in between. Germline CDR1 reads ENHRY; CDR2 reads SYGVKD. CDR3 residues: CAISETTGRSTF. CDR3 sequence (DNA): TGTGCCATCAGTGAAACGACAGGCCGGTCCACCTTC.

The sample holds a few counts of this clonotype. This sequence joins TRBV9 and TRBJ2-2, with 10 bases identical to TRBD2. Germline loops: CDR1 SGDLS, CDR2 YYNGEE. CDR3 size: 17 residues. J gave up 6 bases and V 0 bases, and 8 bases lay outside the gene matches. CDR3 in DNA: TGTGCCAGCAGCGTAGGTCTTGCGAGCGGGGGGGCCGGGGAGCTGTTTTTT. It is translated as CASSVGLASGGAGELFF.

This clonotype was detected ten times or more. V usage is TRBV7-2 and J usage is TRBJ1-1; a possible D gene is TRBD1 (6 bases). Between the trimmed V and J ends, which lost 4 bases and 11 bases, there was a span of 20 bases. Per germline, CDR1 SGHTA and CDR2 FQGNSA. The CDR3 has 14 amino acids. Here the CDR3 DNA reads TGTGCCAGCAGCTACGTCGTGGGGGCGGGGGGGGCTTTCTTT. It codes for CASSYVVGAGGAFF. The complete variable domain, with remaining parts taken from reference TRBV7-2 and TRBJ1-1, reads GAGVSQSPSNKVTEKGKDVELRCDPISGHTALYWYRQSLGQGLEFLIYFQGNSAPDKSGLPSDRFSAERTGGSVSTLTIQRTQQEDSAVYLCASSYVVGAGGAFFGQGTRLTVV.

The chain combines TRBV4-3 with TRBJ2-3; D might be TRBD1 (5 bases). The germline gives CDR1 LGHNA, CDR2 YSLEER. The CDR3 extends over 18 amino acids. The V and J ends lost 1 base and 8 bases respectively, with 25 bases between them. The CDR3 region is CASSQALASLGVDGTQYF. For the CDR3, the DNA is TGCGCCAGCAGCCAAGCGCTGGCGAGCCTAGGGGTAGATGGTACGCAGTATTTT.

This clonotype was counted a single time. The chain couples TRBV6-2 or TRBV6-3 to TRBJ2-1, with D perhaps matching TRBD1 (6 bases). The CDR3 has 12 amino acids. With 1 base removed from V and 13 bases from J, the gap between germline ends came to 11 bases. Germline V CDR1 and CDR2: MNHEY, SVGEGT. The CDR3 sequence is CASSYYRVDQFF. The CDR3 bases are TGTGCCAGCAGTTACTACAGGGTGGATCAGTTCTTC.

The CDR3 DNA is TGCGCCAGCAGCTTGCTAGGGATAATAAATACTGAAGCTTTCTTT. Its protein product is CASSLLGIINTEAFF. The chain recombines TRBV5-1 with TRBJ1-1, with D unresolved. Germline V gene data show CDR1 as SGHRS and CDR2 as YFSETQ. CDR3 length: 15 amino acids. V was pared by 1 base and J by 5 bases, with 15 bases between.

This clonotype has ten or more counts. This chain joins TRBV12-3 or TRBV12-4 and TRBJ2-5, with 8 nucleotides matching TRBD2. The CDR3 spans 14 residues. After removal of 6 bases from V and 5 bases from J, the junction contained 8 bases not matched to a gene. The CDR3 sequence is CASSRTSTWETQYF. The CDR3, as DNA: TGTGCCAGCAGCCGGACTAGCACCTGGGAGACCCAGTACTTC.

This clonotype was counted a few times. The chain carries TRBV7-8 and TRBJ2-1; D is unresolved. The germline gives CDR1 SGHVS, CDR2 FQNEAQ. This CDR3 has 14 residues. V lost 2 bases to trimming and J lost 5 bases, with 10 bases between them. CDR3 nucleotide sequence: TGTGCCAGCAGCTTAAGGCAAGATAACAATGAGCAGTTCTTC. The encoded protein is CASSLRQDNNEQFF.